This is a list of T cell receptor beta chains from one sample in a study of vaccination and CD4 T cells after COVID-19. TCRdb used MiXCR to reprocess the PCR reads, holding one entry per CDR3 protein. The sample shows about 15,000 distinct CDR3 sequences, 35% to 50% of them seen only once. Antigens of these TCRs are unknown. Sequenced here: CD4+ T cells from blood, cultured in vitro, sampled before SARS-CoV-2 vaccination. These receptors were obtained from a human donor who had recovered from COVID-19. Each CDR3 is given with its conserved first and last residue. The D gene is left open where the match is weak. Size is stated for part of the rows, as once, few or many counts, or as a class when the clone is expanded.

CASSKGTALEAFF,TGTGCCAGTAGTAAGGGGACAGCCCTTGAAGCTTTCTTT,TRBJ1-1,NA,TRBD1,TRBV19
CASSSRTGNTEAFF,TGTGCCAGCAGTTCCCGGACGGGGAACACTGAAGCTTTCTTT,TRBJ1-1,NA,NA,TRBV7-2
CASSNPIRGNTEAFF,TGTGCCAGCAGCAATCCCATCCGGGGGAACACTGAAGCTTTCTTT,TRBJ1-1,NA,NA,TRBV7-2
CSASADLKETQYF,TGCAGTGCTAGCGCGGATCTTAAAGAGACCCAGTACTTC,TRBJ2-5,NA,NA,TRBV20-1
CASKSRVDYGYTF,TGTGCCAGCAAGTCGCGAGTCGACTATGGCTACACCTTC,TRBJ1-2,few,NA,TRBV27
CASSSPVAGQETQYF,TGCGCCAGCAGCTCCCCGGTGGCAGGCCAAGAGACCCAGTACTTC,TRBJ2-5,NA,NA,TRBV5-1
CASSVLTGTGNTIYF,TGTGCCAGCAGTGTCTTGACAGGGACTGGAAACACCATATATTTT,TRBJ1-3,few,TRBD1,TRBV6-1
CASKEKGQVTDTQYF,TGTGCCAGTAAGGAGAAGGGACAGGTGACAGATACGCAGTATTTT,TRBJ2-3,NA,TRBD1,TRBV19
CASSPQGQDRYSNQPQHF,TGTGCCAGCAGCCCTCAGGGACAAGACCGATATAGCAATCAGCCCCAGCATTTT,TRBJ1-5,NA,NA,TRBV6-2/TRBV6-3
CATSVHRGSYNEQFF,TGTGCCACCAGTGTTCACAGAGGCTCCTACAATGAGCAGTTCTTC,TRBJ2-1,once,NA,TRBV24-1
CASSYSNWETQYF,TGTGCCAGCAGTTACTCGAACTGGGAGACCCAGTACTTC,TRBJ2-5,few,NA,TRBV6-5
CASSYQRSTGEAFF,TGTGCCAGCAGTTACCAGAGAAGCACAGGTGAAGCTTTCTTT,TRBJ1-1,few,NA,TRBV6-5
CSAREPGGPNEKLFF,TGCAGTGCTAGAGAGCCGGGAGGACCTAATGAAAAACTGTTTTTT,TRBJ1-4,once,NA,TRBV20-1
CASSQDPYQASNQPQHF,TGCGCCAGCAGCCAAGATCCTTACCAAGCTAGCAATCAGCCCCAGCATTTT,TRBJ1-5,NA,NA,TRBV4-1
CASSLVGDQETQYF,TGTGCCAGCAGCTTGGTAGGGGACCAAGAGACCCAGTACTTC,TRBJ2-5,NA,NA,TRBV5-4
CASSRQGADTGELFF,TGCGCCAGCAGCCGACAGGGGGCGGACACCGGGGAGCTGTTTTTT,TRBJ2-2,few,TRBD1,TRBV5-1
CSANQLAAGYQETQYF,TGCAGTGCTAATCAGTTAGCGGCGGGGTACCAAGAGACCCAGTACTTC,TRBJ2-5,few,NA,TRBV20-1
CASSYKGGPVSYEQYF,TGTGCCAGCAGTTACAAGGGAGGGCCGGTCTCCTACGAGCAGTACTTC,TRBJ2-7,NA,TRBD2,TRBV6-5
CSARTGGTEAFF,TGCAGTGCTAGGACAGGGGGCACTGAAGCTTTCTTT,TRBJ1-1,few,TRBD1,TRBV20-1
CASSQGSDRYRVNYGYTF,TGCGCCAGCAGCCAAGGGTCCGACCGATACAGGGTGAACTATGGCTACACCTTC,TRBJ1-2,NA,NA,TRBV4-1
CASRQGPFGYTF,TGTGCCAGCAGACAGGGCCCCTTCGGCTACACCTTC,TRBJ1-2,NA,NA,TRBV6-2/TRBV6-3
CSAVQGQNTEAFF,TGCAGTGCTGTTCAGGGTCAAAACACTGAAGCTTTCTTT,TRBJ1-1,few,NA,TRBV20-1
CASSQGTLGRETQYF,TGTGCCAGCAGCCAGGGGACACTCGGGAGGGAGACCCAGTACTTC,TRBJ2-5,NA,NA,TRBV7-7
CASSSPGRGYYGYTF,TGTGCCAGTAGCAGCCCGGGACGGGGATACTATGGCTACACCTTC,TRBJ1-2,few,NA,TRBV19
CASTDRDNYGYTF,TGTGCCAGCACGGACAGGGATAACTATGGCTACACCTTC,TRBJ1-2,NA,TRBD1,TRBV12-3/TRBV12-4
CASSYSGLAENYEQYF,TGTGCCAGCAGTTACTCGGGTCTAGCGGAGAACTACGAGCAGTACTTC,TRBJ2-7,NA,TRBD2,TRBV6-5
CASNKGREGDEQYF,TGTGCCAGCAACAAAGGACGGGAGGGGGACGAGCAGTACTTC,TRBJ2-7,few,TRBD2,TRBV6-1
CVTSPAGVNTEAFF,TGTGTCACCAGCCCCGCGGGGGTGAACACTGAAGCTTTCTTT,TRBJ1-1,NA,NA,TRBV24-1
CASSSGLAAFF,TGTGCCAGCAGCTCGGGGCTTGCGGCTTTCTTT,TRBJ1-1,NA,NA,TRBV5-5
CASSERQAINSPLHF,TGTGCCAGCAGTGAACGGCAGGCTATTAATTCACCCCTCCACTTT,TRBJ1-6,few,NA,TRBV2
CASRPDRGENTEAFF,TGTGCCAGCAGACCTGACAGGGGCGAGAACACTGAAGCTTTCTTT,TRBJ1-1,NA,TRBD1,TRBV6-1
CASSPDPGGSYGYTF,TGTGCCAGCAGCCCAGATCCAGGGGGGAGCTATGGCTACACCTTC,TRBJ1-2,NA,TRBD1,TRBV7-3
CASSLVEGIGAFF,TGTGCCAGCAGCTTAGTTGAGGGGATCGGGGCTTTCTTT,TRBJ1-1,few,NA,TRBV7-9
CASGQEATHQPQHF,TGTGCTAGTGGACAAGAGGCAACCCACCAGCCCCAGCATTTT,TRBJ1-5,NA,NA,TRBV12-5
CASSSPDYGTSGTDTQYF,TGTGCCAGCAGTTCTCCAGATTACGGGACTAGCGGCACAGATACGCAGTATTTT,TRBJ2-3,NA,TRBD2,TRBV6-7
CASSYPLAGRDNEQFF,TGTGCCAGCAGTTACCCTCTAGCGGGACGAGACAATGAGCAGTTCTTC,TRBJ2-1,NA,TRBD2,TRBV6-2/TRBV6-3
CASSTPGGSTDTQYF,TGTGCCAGCAGCACACCAGGGGGTAGCACAGATACGCAGTATTTT,TRBJ2-3,NA,TRBD1,TRBV28
CASSSRDFNYGYTF,TGTGCCAGCAGCTCCCGGGACTTCAACTATGGCTACACCTTC,TRBJ1-2,few,NA,TRBV7-8
CSARDLKTGYGSGELFF,TGCAGTGCTAGAGACCTTAAGACGGGTTATGGCTCCGGGGAGCTGTTTTTT,TRBJ2-2,NA,NA,TRBV20-1
CASSLGQGNPPNTEAFF,TGTGCCAGCAGCCTAGGACAGGGCAACCCTCCGAACACTGAAGCTTTCTTT,TRBJ1-1,NA,TRBD1,TRBV7-9
CASTKSWGSGELFF,TGTGCCAGCACTAAATCGTGGGGCTCCGGGGAGCTGTTTTTT,TRBJ2-2,few,NA,TRBV27
CSARGMGRVADTQYF,TGCAGTGCTAGGGGGATGGGCAGGGTGGCAGATACGCAGTATTTT,TRBJ2-3,NA,NA,TRBV20-1
CASSYRADRGIEAFF,TGTGCCAGCTCTTACCGAGCGGACAGGGGGATTGAGGCTTTCTTT,TRBJ1-1,few,TRBD1,TRBV27
CASTTQGGRNQPQHF,TGTGCCAGCACTACGCAAGGGGGCCGGAATCAGCCCCAGCATTTT,TRBJ1-5,once,TRBD1,TRBV12-3/TRBV12-4
CASSLRDRGSNTEAFF,TGTGCCAGCAGTTTACGGGACAGGGGTTCGAACACTGAAGCTTTCTTT,TRBJ1-1,few,TRBD1,TRBV7-8
CASKKIGGNQPQHF,TGTGCCAGCAAAAAGATCGGGGGCAATCAGCCCCAGCATTTT,TRBJ1-5,NA,NA,TRBV2
CASSLARDNQPQHF,TGTGCCAGTAGTCTCGCACGGGACAATCAGCCCCAGCATTTT,TRBJ1-5,few,NA,TRBV19
CATSRDKGGAQHF,TGTGCCACCAGCAGAGATAAAGGCGGGGCCCAGCATTTT,TRBJ1-5,NA,NA,TRBV15
CASSPWQGAGELFF,TGTGCCAGCAGCCCTTGGCAGGGAGCCGGGGAGCTGTTTTTT,TRBJ2-2,NA,NA,TRBV7-3
CASSLDRYKETQYF,TGTGCCAGCAGCCTGGACAGGTATAAAGAGACCCAGTACTTC,TRBJ2-5,NA,TRBD1,TRBV5-4
CSAYPPAGTDTQYF,TGCAGTGCTTACCCCCCCGCCGGCACAGATACGCAGTATTTT,TRBJ2-3,few,NA,TRBV20-1
CASSEGPRVYEQYF,TGTGCCAGCAGTGAGGGGCCAAGAGTATACGAGCAGTACTTC,TRBJ2-7,once,NA,TRBV2
CAWSEDRDYGYTF,TGTGCCTGGAGTGAAGACAGGGACTATGGCTACACCTTC,TRBJ1-2,few,TRBD1,TRBV30
CASSPTGGITEAFF,TGTGCCAGCAGTCCCACAGGGGGAATCACTGAAGCTTTCTTT,TRBJ1-1,NA,TRBD1,TRBV9